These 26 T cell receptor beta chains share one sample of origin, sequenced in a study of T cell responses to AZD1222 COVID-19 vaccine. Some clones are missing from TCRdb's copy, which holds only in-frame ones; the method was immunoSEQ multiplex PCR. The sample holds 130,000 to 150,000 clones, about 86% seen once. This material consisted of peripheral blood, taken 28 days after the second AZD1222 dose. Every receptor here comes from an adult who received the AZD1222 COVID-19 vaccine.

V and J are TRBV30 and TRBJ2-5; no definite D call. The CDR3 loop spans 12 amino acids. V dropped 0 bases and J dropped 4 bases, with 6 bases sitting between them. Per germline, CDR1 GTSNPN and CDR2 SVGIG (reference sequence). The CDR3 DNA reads TGTGCCTGGAGTGTAAACAGAGAGACCCAGTACTTC. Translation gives CAWSVNRETQYF.

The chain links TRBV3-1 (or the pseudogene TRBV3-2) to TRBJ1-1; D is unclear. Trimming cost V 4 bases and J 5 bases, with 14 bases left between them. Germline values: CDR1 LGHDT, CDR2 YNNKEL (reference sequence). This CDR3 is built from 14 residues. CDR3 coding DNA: TGTGCCAGCAGCCCCACTCCACAAGGGACTGAAGCTTTCTTT. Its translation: CASSPTPQGTEAFF.

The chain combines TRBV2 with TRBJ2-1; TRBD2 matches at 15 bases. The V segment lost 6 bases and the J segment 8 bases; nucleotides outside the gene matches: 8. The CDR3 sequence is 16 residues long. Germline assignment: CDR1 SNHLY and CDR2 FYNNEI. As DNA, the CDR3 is TGTGCCAGCAGGCGACCGGGACTAGCGGGGGGCTATGAGCAGTTCTTC. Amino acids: CASRRPGLAGGYEQFF.

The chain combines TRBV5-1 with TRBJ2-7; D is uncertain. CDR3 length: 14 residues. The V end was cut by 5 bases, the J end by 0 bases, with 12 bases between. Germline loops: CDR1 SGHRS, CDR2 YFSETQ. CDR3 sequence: CASRRDGNSYEQYF. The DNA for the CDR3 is TGCGCCAGCAGAAGGGATGGGAACTCCTACGAGCAGTACTTC.

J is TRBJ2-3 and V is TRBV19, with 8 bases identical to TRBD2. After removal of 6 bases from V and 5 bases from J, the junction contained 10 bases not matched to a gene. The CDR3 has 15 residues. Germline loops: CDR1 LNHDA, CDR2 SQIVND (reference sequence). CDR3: CASSLTGRAGDTQYF. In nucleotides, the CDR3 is TGTGCCAGTAGCCTTACCGGGAGGGCGGGAGATACGCAGTATTTT.

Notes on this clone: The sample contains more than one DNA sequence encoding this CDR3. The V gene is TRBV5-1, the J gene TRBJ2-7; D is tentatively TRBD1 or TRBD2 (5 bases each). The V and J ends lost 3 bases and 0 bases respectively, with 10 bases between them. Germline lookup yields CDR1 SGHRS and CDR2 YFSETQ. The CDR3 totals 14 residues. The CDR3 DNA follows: TGCGCCAGCAGCTGGGGGACGGACTCCTACGAGCAGTACTTC. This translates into CASSWGTDSYEQYF.

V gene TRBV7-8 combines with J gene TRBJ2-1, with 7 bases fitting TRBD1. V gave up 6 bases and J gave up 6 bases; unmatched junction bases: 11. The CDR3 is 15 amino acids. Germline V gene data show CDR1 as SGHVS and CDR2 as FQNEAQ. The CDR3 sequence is CASRFTGDGANEQFF. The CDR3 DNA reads TGTGCCAGCAGATTTACAGGGGACGGGGCCAATGAGCAGTTCTTC.

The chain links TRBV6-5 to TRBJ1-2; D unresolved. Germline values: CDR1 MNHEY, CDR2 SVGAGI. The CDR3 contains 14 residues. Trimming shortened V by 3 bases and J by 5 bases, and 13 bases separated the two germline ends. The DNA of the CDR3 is TGTGCCAGCAGTTATAATTTAGGTGGTTATGGCTACACCTTC. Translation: CASSYNLGGYGYTF.

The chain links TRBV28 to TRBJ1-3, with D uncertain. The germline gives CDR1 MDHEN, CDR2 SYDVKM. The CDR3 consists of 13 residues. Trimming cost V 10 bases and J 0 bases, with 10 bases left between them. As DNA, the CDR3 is TGTGCCATACAATGGGTCTCTGGAAACACCATATATTTT. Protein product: CAIQWVSGNTIYF.

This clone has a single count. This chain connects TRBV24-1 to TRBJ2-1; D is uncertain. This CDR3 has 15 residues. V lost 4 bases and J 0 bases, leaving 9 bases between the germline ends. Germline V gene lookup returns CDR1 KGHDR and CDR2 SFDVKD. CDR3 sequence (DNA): TGTGCCACCAGTGAAACACCGAGCTCCTACAATGAGCAGTTCTTC. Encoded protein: CATSETPSSYNEQFF.

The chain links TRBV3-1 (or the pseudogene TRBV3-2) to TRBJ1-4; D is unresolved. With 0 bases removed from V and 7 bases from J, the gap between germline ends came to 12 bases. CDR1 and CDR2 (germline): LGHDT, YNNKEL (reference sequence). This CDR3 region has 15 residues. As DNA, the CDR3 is TGTGCCAGCAGCCAAGATCTTTGGGCCCGTGAAAAACTGTTTTTT. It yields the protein CASSQDLWAREKLFF.

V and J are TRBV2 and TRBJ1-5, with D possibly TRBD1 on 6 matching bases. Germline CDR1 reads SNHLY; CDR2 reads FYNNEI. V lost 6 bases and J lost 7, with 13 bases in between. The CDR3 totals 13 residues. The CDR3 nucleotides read TGTGCCAGCAGAACACAGGGTTTCCAGCCCCAGCATTTT. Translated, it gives CASRTQGFQPQHF. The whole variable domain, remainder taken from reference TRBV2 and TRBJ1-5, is EPEVTQTPSHQVTQMGQEVILRCVPISNHLYFYWYRQILGQKVEFLVSFYNNEISEKSEIFDDQFSVERPDGSNFTLKIRSTKLEDSAMYFCASRTQGFQPQHFGDGTRLSIL.

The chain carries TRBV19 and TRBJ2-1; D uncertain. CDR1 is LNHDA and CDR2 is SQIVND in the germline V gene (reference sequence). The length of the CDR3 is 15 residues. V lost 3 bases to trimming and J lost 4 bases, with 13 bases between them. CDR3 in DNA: TGTGCCAGTAGTATTAACAGCGACGTTTACAATGAGCAGTTCTTC. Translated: CASSINSDVYNEQFF.

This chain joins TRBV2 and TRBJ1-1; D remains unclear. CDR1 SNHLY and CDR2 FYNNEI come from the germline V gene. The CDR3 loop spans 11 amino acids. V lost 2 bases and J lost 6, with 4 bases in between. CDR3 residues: CASSENPEAFF. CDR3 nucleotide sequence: TGTGCCAGCAGTGAAAACCCTGAAGCTTTCTTT.

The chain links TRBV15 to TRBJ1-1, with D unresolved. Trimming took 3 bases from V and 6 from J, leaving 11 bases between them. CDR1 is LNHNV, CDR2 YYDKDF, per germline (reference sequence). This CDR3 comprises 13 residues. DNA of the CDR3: TGTGCCACCAGCAGTTTCAACTTCCCTGAAGCTTTCTTT. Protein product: CATSSFNFPEAFF. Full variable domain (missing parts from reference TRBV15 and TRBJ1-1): DAMVIQNPRYQVTQFGKPVTLSCSQTLNHNVMYWYQQKSSQAPKLLFHYYDKDFNNEADTPDNFQSRRPNTSFCFLDIRSPGLGDTAMYLCATSSFNFPEAFFGQGTRLTVV.

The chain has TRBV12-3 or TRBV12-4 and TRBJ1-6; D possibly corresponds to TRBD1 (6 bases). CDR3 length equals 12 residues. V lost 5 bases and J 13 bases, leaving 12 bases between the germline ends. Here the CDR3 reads CASSQGRGPLHF. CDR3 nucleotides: TGTGCCAGCAGTCAGGGGAGAGGCCCCCTCCACTTT.

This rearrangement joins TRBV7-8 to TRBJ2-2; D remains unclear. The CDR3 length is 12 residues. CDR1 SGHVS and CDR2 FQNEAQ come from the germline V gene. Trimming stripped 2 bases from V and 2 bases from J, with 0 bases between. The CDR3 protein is CASSLNTGELFF. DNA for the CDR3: TGTGCCAGCAGCTTAAACACCGGGGAGCTGTTTTTT. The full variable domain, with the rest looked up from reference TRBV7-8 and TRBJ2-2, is GAGVSQSPRYKVAKRGQDVALRCDPISGHVSLFWYQQALGQGPEFLTYFQNEAQLDKSGLPSDRFFAERPEGSVSTLKIQRTQQEDSAVYLCASSLNTGELFFGEGSRLTVL.

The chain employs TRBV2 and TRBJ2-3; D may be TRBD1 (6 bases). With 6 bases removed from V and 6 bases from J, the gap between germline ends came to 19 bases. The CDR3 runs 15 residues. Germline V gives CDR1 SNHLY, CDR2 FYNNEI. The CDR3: CASRQTPTQGDTQYF. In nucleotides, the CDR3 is TGTGCCAGCAGACAGACTCCCACACAGGGTGATACGCAGTATTTT.

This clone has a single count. The chain's CDR3 is CASSLESGFVEQYF. CDR3 in DNA: TGCGCCAGCAGCTTGGAGTCCGGATTTGTCGAGCAGTACTTC. The gene calls are TRBV5-1 and TRBJ2-7; D is undetermined. Germline CDR1 SGHRS, CDR2 YFSETQ. Trimming took 0 bases from V and 6 from J, leaving 13 bases between them. This CDR3 contains 14 residues.

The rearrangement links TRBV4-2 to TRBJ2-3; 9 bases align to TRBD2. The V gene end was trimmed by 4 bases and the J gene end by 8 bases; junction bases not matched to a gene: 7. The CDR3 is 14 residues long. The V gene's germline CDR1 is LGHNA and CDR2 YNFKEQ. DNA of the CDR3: TGTGCCAGCAGCCCGGGACTAGCAGGAGGTACGCAGTATTTT. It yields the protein CASSPGLAGGTQYF.

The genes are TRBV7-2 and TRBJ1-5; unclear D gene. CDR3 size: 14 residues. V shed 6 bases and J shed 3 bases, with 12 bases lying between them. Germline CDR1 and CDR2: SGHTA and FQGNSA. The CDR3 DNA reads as TGTGCCAGCAGTTCTCACGGGTCCAATCAGCCCCAGCATTTT. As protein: CASSSHGSNQPQHF.

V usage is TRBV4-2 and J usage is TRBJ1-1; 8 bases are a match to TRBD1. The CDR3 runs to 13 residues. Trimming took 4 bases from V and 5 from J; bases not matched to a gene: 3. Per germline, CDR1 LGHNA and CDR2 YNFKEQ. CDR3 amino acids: CASSPTGGTEAFF. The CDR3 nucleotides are TGTGCCAGCAGCCCCACAGGGGGAACTGAAGCTTTCTTT.

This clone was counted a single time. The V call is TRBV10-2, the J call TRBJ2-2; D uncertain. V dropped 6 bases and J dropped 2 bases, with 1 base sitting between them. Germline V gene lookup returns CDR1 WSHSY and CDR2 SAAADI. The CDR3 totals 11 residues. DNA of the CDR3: TGCGCCAGCAGAAACACCGGGGAGCTGTTTTTT. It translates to CASRNTGELFF.

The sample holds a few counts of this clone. The CDR3 here is CASSVLAGIRMNEQFF. CDR3 DNA sequence: TGTGCCAGCAGCGTACTAGCCGGGATCCGTATGAATGAGCAGTTCTTC. The chain carries TRBV27 and TRBJ2-1, with D possibly matching TRBD2 (6 bases). Germline-derived CDR1 and CDR2 are MNHEY and SMNVEV (reference sequence). CDR3 length equals 16 residues. Trimming pared 6 bases from V and 7 bases from J, leaving 22 bases between.

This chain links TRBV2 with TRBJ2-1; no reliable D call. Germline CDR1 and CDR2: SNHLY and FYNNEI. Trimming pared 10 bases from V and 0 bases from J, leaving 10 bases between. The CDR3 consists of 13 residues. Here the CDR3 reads CATKGDSYNEQFF. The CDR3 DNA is TGTGCCACGAAGGGCGACTCCTACAATGAGCAGTTCTTC.

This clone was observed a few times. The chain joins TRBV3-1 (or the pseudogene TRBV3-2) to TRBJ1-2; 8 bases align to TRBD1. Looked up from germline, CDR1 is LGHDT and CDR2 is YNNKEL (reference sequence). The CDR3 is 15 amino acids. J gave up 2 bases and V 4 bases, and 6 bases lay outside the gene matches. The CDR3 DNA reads TGTGCCAGCAGCCGGGACAGGACGGGGAACTATGGCTACACCTTC. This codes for CASSRDRTGNYGYTF.